Listed here is a single T cell receptor (beta chain). This CDR3 is built from 13 residues. Germline CDR1 WSHSY, CDR2 SAAADI. Between the trimmed V and J ends, which lost 6 bases and 1 base, there was a span of 7 bases. This record comes from a study of blood T cell repertoires in COVID-19. Study context: PBMCs, B-cell-depleted T cells, or T cells were the source of the cDNA or gDNA that made up the material.

Original methodology: Reference gene primer amplification yielded estimated nucleated cell counts. Repertoires were generated with immunoSEQ multiplex PCR, while TCRdb's copy carries only in-frame clones and drops some. V and J calls and clone size follow that table, whereas D and trimming were derived from the DNA. This sample has 200,000 to 300,000 clones, with around nine tenths found just once. The gene calls are TRBV10-2 and TRBJ1-5, with D uncertain. Sequencing input: peripheral blood. The clonotype originates from a man in his forties who had recovered from COVID-19. In DNA form, the CDR3 reads TGCGCCAGCAGATCGGGGAGCAATCAGCCCCAGCATTTT. Its translation: CASRSGSNQPQHF.